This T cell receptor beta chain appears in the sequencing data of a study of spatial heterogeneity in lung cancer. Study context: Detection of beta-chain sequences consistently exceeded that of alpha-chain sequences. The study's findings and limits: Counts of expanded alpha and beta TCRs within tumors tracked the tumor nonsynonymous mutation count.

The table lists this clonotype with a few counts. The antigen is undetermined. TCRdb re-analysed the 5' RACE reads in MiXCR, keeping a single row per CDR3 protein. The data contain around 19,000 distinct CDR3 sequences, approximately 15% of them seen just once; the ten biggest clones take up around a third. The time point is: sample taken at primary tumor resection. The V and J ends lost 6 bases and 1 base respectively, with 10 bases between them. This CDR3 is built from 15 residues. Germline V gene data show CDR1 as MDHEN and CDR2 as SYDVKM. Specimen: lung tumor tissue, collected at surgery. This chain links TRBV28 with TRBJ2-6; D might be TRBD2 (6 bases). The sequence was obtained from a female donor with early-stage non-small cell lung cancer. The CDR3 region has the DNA TGTGCCAGCAGCCCCGCGGGGTCTGGGGCCAACGTCCTGACTTTC. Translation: CASSPAGSGANVLTF.